The clone carrying this T cell receptor beta chain was picked up a small number of times. Antigen unknown. TCRdb processed the reads anew with MiXCR; each CDR3 protein has one entry. This table has some 200,000 distinct CDR3 sequences, around 35% appearing once. The data derive from a study of T cell repertoires in cytomegalovirus infection. Whole-study context: Public TCR beta signature analysis indicated the presence of both CMV infection and matching HLA type. Points from the study as a whole: Clonotype analysis showed dominance of the ex vivo response by HLA-C-restricted CMV-specific TCR beta clonotypes. Summed frequency of public TCR beta families distinguished CMV carriers with the relevant HLA.

There are 15 residues in the CDR3. CDR1 and CDR2 (germline): SEHNR, FQNEAQ (reference sequence). The J segment lost 9 bases and the V segment lost 4 bases, leaving 8 bases of the junction unmatched. The starting material was CD8+ T cells from cultured PBMCs, obtained from culture after CMV antigen stimulation. The chain uses TRBV7-9 and TRBJ2-1; 11 bases map to TRBD2. The sequence was obtained from a human donor in good health (CMV status not recorded). Some clones in this sample may be carry-over from other donors' samples. CDR3 residues: CASSYMTSGIGEQFF. Here the CDR3 DNA reads TGTGCCAGCAGCTACATGACTAGCGGGATAGGTGAGCAGTTCTTC.